The 18 T cell receptor beta chains below come from one sample, sequenced in a study of PD-L1 blockade in urothelial cancer. Time point noted: pretreatment peripheral blood. Some clones are missing from TCRdb's copy, which holds only in-frame ones; the method was immunoSEQ multiplex PCR. The sample includes around 79,000 clones, around 81% seen only once; the top ten take about 6.7%. The sequences come from PBMCs, collected around atezolizumab (anti-PD-L1) treatment. The receptors come from a middle-aged man with urothelial cancer.

This chain joins TRBV19 and TRBJ2-6; D gene ambiguous. The CDR3 runs 15 residues. V lost 7 bases to trimming and J lost 0 bases, with 10 bases between them. In germline, CDR1 is LNHDA, CDR2 SQIVND (reference sequence). The CDR3 sequence is CASTPQASGANVLTF. The CDR3 DNA sequence: TGTGCCAGTACCCCCCAGGCCTCTGGGGCCAACGTCCTGACTTTC.

Turning to this clone: At the DNA level, this CDR3 is encoded by other sequences in the same sample as well. The rearrangement joins TRBV28 to TRBJ2-3; D call uncertain. In germline, CDR1 is MDHEN, CDR2 SYDVKM. The V end lost 5 bases, the J end lost 6 bases, and 6 bases lay between the germline ends. The CDR3 has 11 residues. The CDR3 protein is CASSPRDTQYF. The CDR3 DNA reads as TGTGCCAGCAGTCCGCGGGATACGCAGTATTTT.

The genes are TRBV4-3 and TRBJ2-2; D is uncertain. Per germline, CDR1 LGHNA and CDR2 YSLEER. With 4 bases removed from V and 5 bases from J, the gap between germline ends came to 17 bases. The CDR3 is 16 amino acids. The CDR3 region is CASSPTIMRYTGELFF. The CDR3 nucleotides read TGCGCCAGCAGCCCAACGATAATGCGTTATACCGGGGAGCTGTTTTTT.

The chain recombines TRBV6-6 with TRBJ2-4, with D unresolved. The germline CDR1 and CDR2 sequences are MNHNY and SVGAGI (reference sequence). The CDR3 covers 11 residues. The ends were cut back, 6 bases at V and 12 bases at J, with 12 bases in the middle. CDR3 amino acids: CASSKSQYQYF. The CDR3 DNA sequence: TGTGCCAGCAGCAAGTCGCAGTATCAGTACTTC.

This chain links TRBV28 with TRBJ2-7; 10 bases match TRBD2. The V gene end was trimmed by 5 bases and the J gene end by 7 bases; junction bases not matched to a gene: 14. The CDR3 consists of 16 residues. From germline, CDR1 is MDHEN and CDR2 SYDVKM. The CDR3 bases are TGTGCCAGCAGTCCCGCCAGGACTAGCGGCCTCAGGGAGCAGTACTTC. The encoded protein is CASSPARTSGLREQYF.

The J gene is TRBJ1-5, the V gene TRBV10-3; 10 nucleotides line up with TRBD1. Germline lookup yields CDR1 ENHRY and CDR2 SYGVKD. The CDR3 has 17 amino acids. The trim removed 4 bases at V and 8 bases at J, leaving 14 bases unmatched. The CDR3 sequence is CAISVSFRRTGGKPQHF. The CDR3 DNA reads TGTGCCATCAGTGTATCTTTCCGTCGGACAGGGGGAAAGCCCCAGCATTTT.

The rearrangement uses TRBV4-1 and TRBJ1-5; 7 bases line up with TRBD1. The germline V gene encodes CDR1 MGHRA and CDR2 YSYEKL. V was pared by 3 bases and J by 6 bases, with 17 bases of the junction left unmatched. The CDR3 sequence is 18 residues long. The CDR3 spells CASSQGADSGGFFQPQHF. The CDR3 nucleotides read TGCGCCAGCAGCCAGGGTGCCGACTCAGGGGGATTCTTTCAGCCCCAGCATTTT.

This clone was detected once. V gene TRBV20-1 combines with J gene TRBJ1-2; D is unresolved. In germline, CDR1 is DFQATT, CDR2 SNEGSKA (reference sequence). This CDR3 contains 10 residues. The DNA of the CDR3 is TGCAGCGCAGAAGAAGATGGCTACACCTTC. Its translation: CSAEEDGYTF.

This clone is labeled medium-sized. The chain recombines TRBV30 with TRBJ1-1, with D tentatively TRBD1 (5 bases). Deletions cut 3 bases from V and 2 bases from J, with 10 bases between. Per the germline V gene, CDR1 is GTSNPN and CDR2 is SVGIG (reference sequence). The CDR3 totals 13 residues. Here the CDR3 reads CAWSPQGNTEAFF. The CDR3 nucleotides read TGTGCCTGGAGCCCTCAGGGCAACACTGAAGCTTTCTTT. Complete variable domain (other parts from reference TRBV30 and TRBJ1-1): SQTIHQWPATLVQPVGSPLSLECTVEGTSNPNLYWYRQAAGRGLQLLFYSVGIGQISSEVPQNLSASRPQDRQFILSSKKLLLSDSGFYLCAWSPQGNTEAFFGQGTRLTVV.

The chain has TRBV20-1 and TRBJ2-1; D remains unclear. Looked up from germline, CDR1 is DFQATT and CDR2 is SNEGSKA (reference sequence). The CDR3 totals 11 residues. V lost 0 bases to trimming and J lost 8 bases, with 5 bases between them. The CDR3: CSARERYEQFF. The CDR3 DNA follows: TGCAGTGCTAGAGAACGGTATGAGCAGTTCTTC.

This chain uses TRBV19 with TRBJ2-1; 10 bases are a match to TRBD1. The CDR3 spans 14 residues. Germline-derived CDR1 and CDR2 are LNHDA and SQIVND (reference sequence). V trimming: 5 bases; J trimming: 7 bases; junction bases outside the gene matches: 5. The CDR3 protein is CASSLGQGVNEQFF. The CDR3 DNA follows: TGTGCCAGTAGTCTCGGACAGGGGGTGAATGAGCAGTTCTTC.

The CDR3 protein is CSYRQHYEQYF. CDR3 in DNA: TGCAGCTATAGACAACACTACGAGCAGTACTTC. The rearrangement joins TRBV20-1 to TRBJ2-7, with unresolved D. Germline V gives CDR1 DFQATT, CDR2 SNEGSKA (reference sequence). CDR3 size: 11 residues.

J is TRBJ1-2 and V is TRBV20-1; D is ambiguous. The V and J ends lost 6 bases and 6 bases respectively, with 8 bases between them. The germline V gene has CDR1 DFQATT and CDR2 SNEGSKA (reference sequence). This CDR3 has 10 amino acids. The CDR3 here is CSALANGYTF. CDR3 DNA: TGCAGTGCCCTAGCGAATGGCTACACCTTC.

The chain couples TRBV5-5 to TRBJ1-4; 7 bases agree with TRBD1. The CDR3 consists of 20 residues. Trimming removed 4 bases from V and 2 bases from J; junction bases left unmatched: 20. Germline V gives CDR1 SGHKS, CDR2 YYEKEE (reference sequence). The CDR3 DNA sequence: TGTGCCAGCAGCCTGGCACCTGACAGGGACGGGGGTGCTACTAATGAAAAACTGTTTTTT. Translation: CASSLAPDRDGGATNEKLFF.

The chain is built from TRBV5-1 and TRBJ2-2; TRBD2 matches at 7 bases. J gave up 4 bases and V 4 bases, and 10 bases lay outside the gene matches. Per the germline V gene, CDR1 is SGHRS and CDR2 is YFSETQ. The CDR3 is 16 amino acids. The CDR3 is CASSTDGGGGTGELFF. In DNA form, the CDR3 reads TGCGCCAGCAGCACGGACGGTGGGGGGGGCACCGGGGAGCTGTTTTTT.

The chain employs TRBV7-9 and TRBJ1-1, with a tentative D call TRBD1 (6 bases). Germline V gene sequence: CDR1 SEHNR, CDR2 FQNEAQ (reference sequence). CDR3 size: 16 residues. V lost 2 bases and J 4 bases, leaving 17 bases between the germline ends. The CDR3 protein is CASSLRTGKNGTEAFF. In DNA, the CDR3 is TGTGCCAGCAGCTTAAGAACAGGGAAGAACGGCACTGAAGCTTTCTTT.

This CDR3 is CATSNRQGNQPQHF. CDR3 bases: TGTGCCACCAGCAACCGACAGGGCAATCAGCCCCAGCATTTT. The chain joins TRBV15 to TRBJ1-5, with a weak D call TRBD1 (6 bases). Germline CDR1 LNHNV, CDR2 YYDKDF (reference sequence). Trimming stripped 4 bases from V and 2 bases from J, with 9 bases between. CDR3 length: 14 residues.

J is TRBJ2-5 and V is TRBV9; 7 bases are a match to TRBD2. The trim removed 3 bases at V and 5 bases at J, leaving 7 bases unmatched. Germline lookup yields CDR1 SGDLS and CDR2 YYNGEE. This CDR3 comprises 14 residues. The CDR3 protein is CASSGTSAGETQYF. DNA of the CDR3: TGTGCCAGCAGCGGTACTAGCGCGGGGGAGACCCAGTACTTC.